A single sample is the source of the 29 T cell receptor beta chains below, sequenced in a study of blood T cell repertoires in COVID-19 (dated by TCRdb to 2018 to 2021). The library was built by means of the immunoSEQ multiplex PCR assay. TCRdb mirrors the immuneACCESS table, restricted to in-frame sequences. Some clones are absent from its copies; in checked studies, under half trace to an unresolved V gene, and the reason for the others is unknown. The sample table lists 110,000 to 150,000 clones, about four fifths of them with a count of one. About 9.3% of the sample rests with the top ten. Sequences were obtained from peripheral blood. These TCRs come from a woman of 80 years or more in a cohort sampled during active or convalescent COVID-19.

This chain joins TRBV6-5 and TRBJ1-2; D not certain. The germline gives CDR1 MNHEY, CDR2 SVGAGI. The CDR3 length is 14 residues. Between the trimmed V and J ends, which lost 0 bases and 5 bases, there was a span of 10 bases. The CDR3 region has the DNA TGTGCCAGCAGTTACTCGGCACCGGGATATGGCTACACCTTC. Translating it yields CASSYSAPGYGYTF.

The chain couples TRBV9 to TRBJ1-2, with TRBD1 matching 7 bases. The germline gives CDR1 SGDLS, CDR2 YYNGEE. The CDR3 runs 15 residues. J lost 4 bases, V lost 3 bases, and 9 bases had no gene match. The CDR3 nucleotides are TGTGCCAGCAGCGAGAACCGACAGGGTTTCTATGGCTACACCTTC. Its translation is CASSENRQGFYGYTF.

The chain uses TRBV28 and TRBJ1-2; D may be TRBD1 (6 bases). V lost 2 bases and J 4 bases, leaving 11 bases between the germline ends. The CDR3 sequence is 14 residues long. In germline, CDR1 is MDHEN, CDR2 SYDVKM. DNA of the CDR3: TGTGCCAGCAGTTTAAGACAGGAGATCTATGGCTACACCTTC. Residues: CASSLRQEIYGYTF.

This sequence joins TRBV2 and TRBJ1-2, with a weak D call TRBD1 (5 bases). Germline-derived CDR1 and CDR2 are SNHLY and FYNNEI. The CDR3 spans 13 residues. Deletions cut 6 bases from V and 6 bases from J, with 14 bases between. The CDR3 is CASSPGRGDGYTF. Here the CDR3 DNA reads TGTGCCAGCAGCCCGGGACGGGGGGATGGCTACACCTTC.

The J gene is TRBJ2-1, the V gene TRBV6-5, with D possibly TRBD2 on 5 matching bases. Trimming stripped 6 bases from V and 8 bases from J, with 17 bases between. Germline loops: CDR1 MNHEY, CDR2 SVGAGI. This CDR3 spans 14 amino acids. For the CDR3, the DNA is TGTGCCAGCAGCCCGGAGTCGGGGTGGCATGAGCAGTTCTTC. Translated, it gives CASSPESGWHEQFF.

This clone was detected only a few times. The rearrangement links TRBV5-1 to TRBJ2-6; TRBD2 matches at 9 bases. After removal of 1 base from V and 1 base from J, the junction contained 12 bases not matched to a gene. The CDR3 covers 20 residues. In germline, CDR1 is SGHRS, CDR2 YFSETQ. The CDR3 region has the DNA TGCGCCAGCAGCTTGACCCCGGTGAGTAGCGGGGGATCTGGGGCCAACGTCCTGACTTTC. Translating gives CASSLTPVSSGGSGANVLTF.

V is TRBV6-1 and J is TRBJ2-2, with a possible D match to TRBD1 (6 bases). Germline-derived CDR1 and CDR2 are MNHNS and SASEGT. The CDR3 spans 18 residues. Trimming pared 2 bases from V and 2 bases from J, leaving 18 bases between. The CDR3 sequence: CASSEQDSPLQNTGELFF. As DNA, the CDR3 is TGTGCCAGCAGTGAACAGGACAGCCCTTTACAAAACACCGGGGAGCTGTTTTTT.

V and J are TRBV21-1 and TRBJ1-4. TRBV21-1 is termed a pseudogene. This CDR3 spans 12 amino acids. CDR3: CASSKVGEKLFF. CDR3 sequence (DNA): TGTGCCAGCAGCAAGGTCGGGGAAAAACTGTTTTTT.

The gene calls are TRBV18 and TRBJ2-5; D gene unclear. The CDR3 runs 13 residues. Germline V gives CDR1 KGHSH, CDR2 LQKENI. The CDR3 DNA is TGTGCAACCGAGGCAGATCAGCAAGAGACCCAGTACTTC. Translating gives CATEADQQETQYF.

This sequence joins TRBV27 and TRBJ1-2, with D possibly being TRBD1 (5 bases). The CDR3 is made up of 13 amino acids. The germline gives CDR1 MNHEY, CDR2 SMNVEV (reference sequence). V was shortened by 5 bases and J by 2 bases, with 9 bases between the two germline ends. The CDR3 sequence: CASSVTVNYGYTF. CDR3 in DNA: TGTGCCAGCAGTGTGACAGTCAACTATGGCTACACCTTC.

The chain has TRBV11-2 and TRBJ1-2; tentative D call: TRBD1 (5 bases). The germline V gene has CDR1 SGHAT and CDR2 FQNNGV. Trimming pared 2 bases from V and 6 bases from J, leaving 13 bases between. The CDR3 is 14 residues long. The chain's CDR3 is CASSLIRRVDGYTF. In nucleotides, the CDR3 is TGTGCCAGCAGCTTAATCCGCAGGGTCGATGGCTACACCTTC.

This clone was seen once. The V call is TRBV20-1, the J call TRBJ1-2; no clear D gene. Germline V gene sequence: CDR1 DFQATT, CDR2 SNEGSKA (reference sequence). CDR3 length equals 11 residues. Trimming left V 5 bases short and J 6 bases short, with 10 bases between. The CDR3 reads CSAYTLNGYTF. DNA for the CDR3: TGCAGTGCTTATACTTTGAATGGCTACACCTTC.

The DNA for the CDR3 is TGTGCCAGTAGTTCCAGGGAAACTGGCAATCAGCCCCAGCATTTT. This encodes CASSSRETGNQPQHF. The chain carries TRBV19 and TRBJ1-5, with D perhaps TRBD1 (5 bases). V was cut by 5 bases and J by 2 bases, with 13 bases left in between. This CDR3 is 15 amino acids long. The germline gives CDR1 LNHDA, CDR2 SQIVND (reference sequence).

J is TRBJ1-2 and V is TRBV6-4, with TRBD1 matching over 8 bases. The CDR3 is 17 residues long. The germline V gene has CDR1 MRHNA and CDR2 SNTAGT. V lost 5 bases, J lost 4 bases, and 15 bases stayed unmatched. Written as DNA, the CDR3 is TGTGCCAGCAGTCGTCCCCTCGGATACAGGGGGTCCTATGGCTACACCTTC. Its protein product is CASSRPLGYRGSYGYTF.

V is TRBV18 and J is TRBJ1-4; TRBD1 aligns across 7 bases. This CDR3 contains 14 residues. The germline V gene has CDR1 KGHSH and CDR2 LQKENI. Trimming cost V 5 bases and J 7 bases; bases outside gene matches: 7. The CDR3 here is CASSSQGLGEKLFF. In nucleotides, the CDR3 is TGTGCCAGCTCATCACAGGGGCTAGGTGAAAAACTGTTTTTT.

The V gene is TRBV6-5, the J gene TRBJ2-1, with D hard to call. CDR1 and CDR2 from the germline V gene are MNHEY and SVGAGI. There are 12 residues in the CDR3. V gave up 5 bases and J gave up 6 bases, with 8 bases separating them. CDR3 loop: CASSQNFNEQFF. CDR3 DNA sequence: TGTGCCAGCAGTCAAAACTTCAATGAGCAGTTCTTC.

J is TRBJ2-3 and V is TRBV9; a weak D match, TRBD1 (5 bases). This CDR3 has 13 residues. The germline V and J ends were trimmed by 7 bases and 2 bases, with 11 bases remaining between them. Germline V gene data show CDR1 as SGDLS and CDR2 as YYNGEE. The CDR3 bases are TGTGCCAGCGCCAAGGGGTTCACAGATACGCAGTATTTT. Its translation: CASAKGFTDTQYF.

The chain has TRBV6-1 and TRBJ1-4, with a tentative D call TRBD1 (6 bases). CDR3 size: 17 residues. Germline-derived CDR1 and CDR2 are MNHNS and SASEGT. V gave up 4 bases and J gave up 0 bases, with 15 bases separating them. The chain's CDR3 is CASSATGRGATNEKLFF. CDR3 DNA sequence: TGTGCCAGCAGTGCAACAGGGCGAGGGGCAACTAATGAAAAACTGTTTTTT.

This chain joins TRBV28 and TRBJ1-3; 7 nucleotides line up with TRBD1. Trimming removed 11 bases from V and 0 bases from J; junction bases left unmatched: 7. The CDR3 loop spans 14 amino acids. Per germline, CDR1 MDHEN and CDR2 SYDVKM. The CDR3 reads CAVLGQISGNTIYF. The CDR3 region has the DNA TGTGCCGTACTGGGACAGATCTCTGGAAACACCATATATTTT.

V usage is TRBV9 and J usage is TRBJ1-3; D is possibly TRBD1 (5 bases). From germline, CDR1 is SGDLS and CDR2 YYNGEE. The V gene lost 4 bases and the J gene lost 0 bases, with 11 bases spanning the gap. The CDR3 totals 15 residues. DNA of the CDR3: TGTGCCAGCAGCCTACAGGACCTCTCTGGAAACACCATATATTTT. It specifies CASSLQDLSGNTIYF.

The genes are TRBV12-3 or TRBV12-4 and TRBJ2-1; 8 bases match TRBD2. The CDR3 is 13 amino acids. The ends lost 0 bases at V and 10 bases at J; junction bases unmatched: 2. This chain's CDR3 is CASSLASGGEQFF. As DNA, the CDR3 is TGTGCCAGCAGTTTAGCGAGCGGGGGAGAGCAGTTCTTC.

The chain links TRBV19 to TRBJ2-7, with D perhaps TRBD1 (5 bases). V shed 3 bases and J shed 7 bases, with 22 bases lying between them. The CDR3 has 16 residues. Germline CDR1 is LNHDA and CDR2 is SQIVND (reference sequence). The CDR3 here is CASSMGQRDSSREQYF. Here the CDR3 DNA reads TGTGCCAGTAGTATGGGGCAGCGCGACTCGTCAAGGGAGCAGTACTTC.

This clone was observed once. The chain joins TRBV7-6 to TRBJ2-1, with 13 bases matching TRBD2. CDR3 length equals 15 residues. After removal of 6 bases from V and 8 bases from J, the junction contained 7 bases not matched to a gene. Looked up from germline, CDR1 is SGHVS and CDR2 is FNYEAQ. CDR3 DNA sequence: TGTGCCAGCAGGGCTACTAGCGGGGGGGAGGATGAGCAGTTCTTC. As protein: CASRATSGGEDEQFF. The variable domain in full, completed from reference TRBV7-6 and TRBJ2-1, reads GAGVSQSPRYKVTKRGQDVALRCDPISGHVSLYWYRQALGQGPEFLTYFNYEAQQDKSGLPNDRFSAERPEGSISTLTIQRTEQRDSAMYRCASRATSGGEDEQFFGPGTRLTVL.

About this clone: Other nucleotide sequences in the sample specify the same CDR3. The chain joins TRBV7-3 to TRBJ1-1, with D maybe TRBD1 (5 bases). Per germline, CDR1 SGHTA and CDR2 FQGTGA. CDR3 length: 13 amino acids. The ends were cut back, 5 bases at V and 0 bases at J, with 7 bases in the middle. For the CDR3, the DNA is TGTGCCAGCAGCCTGACAGTGAACACTGAAGCTTTCTTT. Translated, it gives CASSLTVNTEAFF.

V and J are TRBV7-6 and TRBJ2-2; possibly TRBD1 for D (6 bases). V was trimmed by 2 bases and J by 0 bases, leaving 13 bases between them. The CDR3 length is 17 residues. CDR1 is SGHVS and CDR2 is FNYEAQ in the germline V gene. The CDR3 DNA reads TGTGCCAGCAGCTTAAGGGGGTGGCAGACGAACACCGGGGAGCTGTTTTTT. As protein: CASSLRGWQTNTGELFF.

The chain has TRBV15 and TRBJ2-3; D not resolved. Trimming took off 3 bases at V and 0 bases at J, with 10 bases between the two ends. This CDR3 has 15 residues. From germline, CDR1 is LNHNV and CDR2 YYDKDF (reference sequence). DNA of the CDR3: TGTGCCACCAGCAGGGAATACTACAGCACAGATACGCAGTATTTT. Translated: CATSREYYSTDTQYF.

The rearrangement links TRBV7-9 to TRBJ1-2; D unclear. The CDR3 is made up of 15 amino acids. The V end lost 8 bases, the J end lost 6 bases, and 22 bases lay between the germline ends. Germline V gene lookup returns CDR1 SEHNR and CDR2 FQNEAQ (reference sequence). CDR3 bases: TGTGCCAGCGCCACTTTTTGGGGAGGGTACCATGGCTACACCTTC. The encoded protein is CASATFWGGYHGYTF.

This chain connects TRBV11-1 to TRBJ2-1, with TRBD2 identical over 9 bases. V gave up 1 base and J gave up 4 bases; unmatched junction bases: 5. Germline CDR1 is SGHAT and CDR2 is FQDESV (reference sequence). CDR3 size: 16 residues. CDR3 amino acids: CASSLEGSGGYNEQFF. The CDR3 DNA reads as TGTGCCAGCAGCTTAGAGGGTAGCGGGGGTTACAATGAGCAGTTCTTC.

The rearrangement links TRBV6-6 to TRBJ1-2; no clear D gene. The V and J ends lost 7 bases and 1 base respectively, with 7 bases between them. The germline V gene has CDR1 MNHNY and CDR2 SVGAGI (reference sequence). This CDR3 region has 12 residues. In DNA form, the CDR3 reads TGTGCCAGCACACAGCTTAACTATGGCTACACCTTC. Its protein is CASTQLNYGYTF.